The entry below gives a single T cell receptor beta chain sequence along with its context. Its antigen is undetermined. Germline values: CDR1 KGHDR, CDR2 SFDVKD. Between the trimmed V and J ends, which lost 7 bases and 3 bases, there was a span of 11 bases. CDR3 length equals 13 residues. These data come from a study of T cell responses to AZD1222 COVID-19 vaccine. Points from the study as a whole: Baseline seropositives among AZD1222 recipients totaled only 5 or 6. Spike-specific TCR breadth and depth went up after people got two AZD1222 doses. Clonal diversity was possibly underestimated; the donors were predominantly white British and more often female.

Second-dose recipients at about 4 or about 12 weeks were treated as one pooled group. Sequencing was performed with immunoSEQ multiplex PCR; in TCRdb, only in-frame clones are kept and a portion is missing. The table includes roughly 160,000 clones, just over 90% detected once. The clonotype originates from an adult who received the AZD1222 COVID-19 vaccine. This sample comprised peripheral blood, obtained 28 days after the second AZD1222 dose. The V gene is TRBV24-1, the J gene TRBJ1-1, with D possibly TRBD1 on 5 matching bases. The CDR3, as DNA: TGTGCCACCAGGGAGGGGTCAGACACTGAAGCTTTCTTT. It translates to CATREGSDTEAFF.